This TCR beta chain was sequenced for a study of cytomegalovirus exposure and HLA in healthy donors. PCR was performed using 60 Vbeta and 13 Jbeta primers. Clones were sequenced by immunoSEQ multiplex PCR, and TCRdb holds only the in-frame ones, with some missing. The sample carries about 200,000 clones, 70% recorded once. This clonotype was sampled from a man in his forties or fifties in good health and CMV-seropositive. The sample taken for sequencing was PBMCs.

The CDR3 DNA is TGTGCCAGCAGCCCTCACCTCCACACCTCCACAGGTGGGGATACAGATACGCAGTATTTT. Protein product: CASSPHLHTSTGGDTDTQYF. The V and J genes are TRBV21-1 and TRBJ2-3; the table's TRBD1 call for D was not verified on the DNA. TRBV21-1 is a recognized pseudogene. The CDR3 loop spans 20 amino acids.